This TCR beta chain stems from a study of shared T cell receptors in the human thymus. CDR1 and CDR2 (germline): SGHAT, FQNNGV. The CDR3 length is 15 residues. The trim removed 5 bases at V and 0 bases at J, leaving 2 bases unmatched. Clones were read by immunoSEQ multiplex PCR, and TCRdb kept only the in-frame ones, dropping some. Here the sample spans 700,000 to 750,000 clones, around 85% being singletons. These records were also assigned to another study, of human thymus T cells. From that paper: Related studies found that unrelated individuals share highly overlapping thymic repertoires.

The chain recombines TRBV11-2 with TRBJ2-2; 8 bases line up with TRBD1. Input material: thymocytes. The receptor's source is a girl under three years old with a congenital heart defect. The CDR3 nucleotides read TGTGCCAGCAGCACGGGACAGGCGAACACCGGGGAGCTGTTTTTT. It codes for CASSTGQANTGELFF.